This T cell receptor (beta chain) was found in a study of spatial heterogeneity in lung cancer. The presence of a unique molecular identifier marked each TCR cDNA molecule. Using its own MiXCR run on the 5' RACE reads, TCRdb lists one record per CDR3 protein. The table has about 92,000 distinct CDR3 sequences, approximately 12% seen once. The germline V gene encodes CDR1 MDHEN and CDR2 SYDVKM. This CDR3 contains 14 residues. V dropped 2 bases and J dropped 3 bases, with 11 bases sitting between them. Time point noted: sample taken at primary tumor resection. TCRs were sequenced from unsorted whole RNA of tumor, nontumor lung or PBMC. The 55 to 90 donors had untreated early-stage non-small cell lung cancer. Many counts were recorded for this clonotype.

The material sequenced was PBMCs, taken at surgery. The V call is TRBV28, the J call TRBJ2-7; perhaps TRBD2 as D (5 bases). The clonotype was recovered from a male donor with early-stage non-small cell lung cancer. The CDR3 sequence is CASSLMGRSYEQYF. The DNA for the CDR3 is TGTGCCAGCAGTTTAATGGGGAGAAGCTACGAGCAGTACTTC.